This is a list of T cell receptor beta chains from one sample in a study of T cell responses to AZD1222 COVID-19 vaccine. Repertoires were generated with immunoSEQ multiplex PCR, while TCRdb's copy carries only in-frame clones and drops some. The sample lists 140,000 to 150,000 clones, 85% to 90% occurring once. Sample: peripheral blood, taken on day 0 of AZD1222 vaccination. These receptors were taken from an adult in good health. CDR3s include the opening cysteine and the closing phenylalanine or tryptophan. D genes are given only for firm matches. Part of the rows lack a size; the others show once, few, many or a class for expanded clones.

>TRBJ2-3|.|once|TRBV11-2
CASSFSRELKRRTDTQYF
TGTGCCAGCAGCTTTTCAAGGGAACTAAAACGACGCACAGATACGCAGTATTTT
>TRBJ1-1|.|.|TRBV12-3/TRBV12-4
CASSKPGTTEAFF
TGTGCCAGCAGCAAACCAGGGACCACTGAAGCTTTCTTT
>TRBJ2-1|.|.|TRBV6-5
CASSQNNEQFF
TGTGCCAGCAGCCAAAACAATGAGCAGTTCTTC
>TRBJ1-5|TRBD1|.|TRBV2
CASTRDRGVNQPQHF
TGTGCCAGCACCCGGGACAGGGGAGTCAATCAGCCCCAGCATTTT
>TRBJ1-3|.|.|TRBV27
CASRPEYSLGNTIYF
TGTGCCAGCAGGCCAGAGTACAGTCTTGGAAACACCATATATTTT
>TRBJ1-1|TRBD1|once|TRBV5-1
CASSSEGQGALNTEAFF
TGCGCCAGCAGCTCAGAAGGACAGGGGGCTCTGAACACTGAAGCTTTCTTT
>TRBJ1-5|.|.|TRBV19
CASTKTGRSNQPQHF
TGTGCCAGTACCAAGACAGGAAGAAGCAATCAGCCCCAGCATTTT
>TRBJ2-7|.|.|TRBV6-6
CASSSGTGRSSYEQYF
TGTGCCAGCAGTTCGGGCACGGGACGCAGCTCCTACGAGCAGTACTTC
>TRBJ1-2|.|once|TRBV9
CASSATGTVYGYTF
TGTGCCAGCAGCGCGACCGGGACCGTTTATGGCTACACCTTC
>TRBJ2-1|.|.|TRBV10-3
CAIRHRDERYNEQFF
TGTGCCATCAGACACCGGGACGAAAGATACAATGAGCAGTTCTTC
>TRBJ1-2|.|.|TRBV9
CASSADRLYGYTF
TGTGCCAGCAGCGCGGACAGACTCTATGGCTACACCTTC
>TRBJ2-3|.|.|TRBV6-2/TRBV6-3
CASSRTITDTQYF
TGTGCCAGCAGCCGGACTATCACAGATACGCAGTATTTT
>TRBJ2-3|TRBD1|.|TRBV7-9
CASSFRTGDTQYF
TGTGCCAGCAGCTTTAGGACAGGGGATACGCAGTATTTT
>TRBJ2-1|TRBD2|.|TRBV5-5
CASSSSGRAESYNEQFF
TGTGCCAGCAGCTCTAGCGGGAGGGCCGAGTCCTACAATGAGCAGTTCTTC
>TRBJ1-6|.|.|TRBV18
CASSPTDPPSPLHF
TGTGCCAGCTCACCGACGGACCCTCCTTCACCCCTCCACTTT
>TRBJ2-7|TRBD2|.|TRBV5-1
CASSLGGRGEQYF
TGCGCCAGCAGCTTGGGCGGGAGGGGGGAGCAGTACTTC
>TRBJ1-6|.|.|TRBV3-1/TRBV3-2
CASSQSSYNSPLHF
TGTGCCAGCAGCCAAAGCTCCTATAATTCACCCCTCCACTTT
>TRBJ2-1|TRBD1|once|TRBV6-5
CASSYWGQGMFNEQFF
TGTGCCAGCAGTTACTGGGGACAGGGGATGTTCAATGAGCAGTTCTTC
>TRBJ1-5|.|.|TRBV6-5
CASSSRQGLSNQPQHF
TGTGCCAGCAGTTCTCGGCAGGGGCTTTCCAATCAGCCCCAGCATTTT
>TRBJ2-3|.|once|TRBV28
CASSPDSSKLGDTQYF
TGTGCCAGCAGTCCCGACTCCTCTAAATTGGGAGATACGCAGTATTTT
>TRBJ1-2|TRBD1|.|TRBV19
CASSSRDRTYGYTF
TGTGCCAGTAGTAGCCGGGACAGAACCTATGGCTACACCTTC
>TRBJ2-1|.|.|TRBV7-9
CASSRSEGSGMHEQFF
TGTGCCAGCAGCCGGAGCGAGGGGTCGGGGATGCATGAGCAGTTCTTC
>TRBJ1-6|TRBD1|.|TRBV28
CASSSPGGYSPLHF
TGTGCCAGCAGTTCCCCAGGGGGCTATTCACCCCTCCACTTT